This passage covers 26 T cell receptor beta chains from one sample sequenced in a study of CXCR3-negative and CXCR3-positive naive CD8 T cells. In preparing the TRB cDNA libraries, 5' RACE with UMI labels was used. TCRdb re-called the 5' RACE reads and shows each CDR3 protein once, DNA omitted. The data include roughly 48,000 distinct CDR3 sequences; the top ten clones carry 15%. The sample consisted of memory CD8+ T cells from blood. The receptors were sampled from a human donor in good health. Some clones in this sample may be carry-over from other donors' samples.

The J gene is TRBJ2-2, the V gene TRBV2; as DNA is missing, the TRBD1 call by TCRdb cannot be tested. Germline assignment: CDR1 SNHLY and CDR2 FYNNEI. This CDR3 contains 15 residues. The CDR3 sequence: CASRPTGTGIGELFF.

The V call is TRBV6-1, the J call TRBJ1-1. The germline gives CDR1 MNHNS, CDR2 SASEGT. The CDR3 extends over 14 amino acids. The CDR3 reads CASNPEGVSTEAFF.

CDR3 residues: CASSVGVAGDRNEQFF. J is TRBJ2-1 and V is TRBV9; TCRdb's D gene call, TRBD2, goes unchecked for lack of DNA. Germline V gene lookup returns CDR1 SGDLS and CDR2 YYNGEE. The CDR3 consists of 16 residues.

The J gene is TRBJ2-1, the V gene TRBV12-3 or TRBV12-4; checking the TCRdb D call of TRBD2 is not possible without DNA. The CDR3 runs to 15 residues. CDR3: CASSPGLALYNEQFF.

The chain links TRBV12-3 or TRBV12-4 to TRBJ2-1; TCRdb names TRBD2, which stays unverified in the absence of DNA. The length of the CDR3 is 15 residues. The CDR3 region is CASSFGLAGNNEQFF.

The chain has TRBV7-9 and TRBJ2-1; TCRdb's D call, TRBD1, is unchecked because there is no DNA. This CDR3 spans 15 amino acids. Germline-derived CDR1 and CDR2 are SEHNR and FQNEAQ (reference sequence). CDR3 sequence: CASSPWTGGRDEQFF.

This sequence joins TRBV7-2 and TRBJ2-7. The CDR3 is 13 amino acids. Per the germline V gene, CDR1 is SGHTA and CDR2 is FQGNSA. CDR3 protein: CASSFHFPHEQYF. The complete variable domain, with remaining parts taken from reference TRBV7-2 and TRBJ2-7, reads GAGVSQSPSNKVTEKGKDVELRCDPISGHTALYWYRQSLGQGLEFLIYFQGNSAPDKSGLPSDRFSAERTGGSVSTLTIQRTQQEDSAVYLCASSFHFPHEQYFGPGTRLTVT.

The CDR3 region is CASSPPERNTEAFF. The chain recombines TRBV18 with TRBJ1-1. The CDR3 totals 14 residues. The germline gives CDR1 KGHSH, CDR2 LQKENI.

The chain links TRBV18 to TRBJ1-5. CDR1 is KGHSH and CDR2 is LQKENI in the germline V gene. This CDR3 is 13 amino acids long. The CDR3 is CASSYDSYQPQHF.

This chain links TRBV5-6 with TRBJ2-7. The length of the CDR3 is 12 residues. CDR1 SGHDT and CDR2 YYEEEE come from the germline V gene. CDR3 region: CASSFQNGEQYF.

V is TRBV19 and J is TRBJ2-1; TCRdb's D call, TRBD1, is unchecked because there is no DNA. Germline CDR1 and CDR2: LNHDA and SQIVND (reference sequence). CDR3 length equals 13 residues. The CDR3 loop reads CASGQIPYNEQFF.

V is TRBV12-3 or TRBV12-4 and J is TRBJ1-1. The CDR3 has 11 amino acids. This CDR3 reads CASRSGREAFF.

The chain uses TRBV3-1 and TRBJ2-5; TCRdb lists TRBD1, though no DNA is available to test this call. This CDR3 contains 13 residues. The germline gives CDR1 LGHDT, CDR2 YNNKEL (reference sequence). The chain's CDR3 is CASSQTGWETQYF.

The chain uses TRBV28 and TRBJ2-2; TCRdb outputs TRBD1, but without DNA this stays unchecked. Germline V lookup: CDR1 MDHEN, CDR2 SYDVKM. This CDR3 contains 15 residues. CDR3 protein: CASRSPRGHDGELFF.

The chain joins TRBV6-6 to TRBJ1-1. The CDR3 length is 14 residues. Germline CDR1 and CDR2: MNHNY and SVGAGI (reference sequence). The CDR3 loop is CASSFEEENTEAFF.

The V call is TRBV2, the J call TRBJ1-2. Germline CDR1 SNHLY, CDR2 FYNNEI. The CDR3 consists of 14 residues. The CDR3 reads CASSDPYGVQGYTF.

V is TRBV29-1 and J is TRBJ2-3; absent DNA, TCRdb's TRBD1 call cannot be checked. This CDR3 has 15 residues. Germline CDR1 and CDR2: SQVTM and ANQGSEA. CDR3 protein: CSAEGDRVRTDTQYF.

This rearrangement joins TRBV5-5 to TRBJ2-3; absent DNA, TCRdb's TRBD1 call cannot be checked. Germline values: CDR1 SGHKS, CDR2 YYEKEE (reference sequence). The CDR3 is made up of 15 amino acids. CDR3 amino acids: CASSLRTDSTDTQYF.

The CDR3 protein is CASSPRSSYNEQFF. This chain connects TRBV2 to TRBJ2-1. Germline CDR1 SNHLY, CDR2 FYNNEI. The CDR3 covers 14 residues.

The chain recombines TRBV7-9 with TRBJ2-7; with no DNA, the TCRdb D assignment of TRBD1 cannot be verified. This CDR3 spans 15 amino acids. CDR1 SEHNR and CDR2 FQNEAQ come from the germline V gene (reference sequence). This CDR3 reads CASSPYPDPEGEQYF.

This chain links TRBV4-3 with TRBJ2-1; TCRdb calls TRBD2, which cannot be checked without DNA. In germline, CDR1 is LGHNA, CDR2 YSLEER. This CDR3 region has 16 residues. CDR3: CASSQERGGSYNEQFF.

The genes are TRBV29-1 and TRBJ2-2; TCRdb's D call, TRBD1, is unchecked because there is no DNA. In germline, CDR1 is SQVTM, CDR2 ANQGSEA. This CDR3 region has 15 residues. CDR3 sequence: CSVVGGTTNTGELFF.

The rearrangement links TRBV29-1 to TRBJ1-5. CDR1 and CDR2 (germline): SQVTM, ANQGSEA. There are 14 residues in the CDR3. CDR3 amino acids: CSVEVGYGNQPQHF.

The V gene is TRBV12-3 or TRBV12-4, the J gene TRBJ1-1; the D gene TCRdb calls, TRBD1, cannot be checked with no DNA. The CDR3 length is 14 residues. The CDR3 loop reads CASSPRPGQAEAFF.

The gene calls are TRBV29-1 and TRBJ2-2. CDR1 SQVTM and CDR2 ANQGSEA come from the germline V gene. The CDR3 totals 12 residues. The CDR3 loop reads CSVVLGSGELFF.

The chain couples TRBV29-1 to TRBJ1-1. This CDR3 is built from 12 residues. From germline, CDR1 is SQVTM and CDR2 ANQGSEA. CDR3 region: CSVDWGETEAFF.